Each of the 26 T cell receptor beta chains below was sequenced from the same sample in a study of cytomegalovirus exposure and HLA in healthy donors. The study ran its PCR with 60 Vbeta and 13 Jbeta primers. Sequencing was performed with immunoSEQ multiplex PCR; in TCRdb, only in-frame clones are kept and a portion is missing. The sample includes fewer than 100,000 clones, approximately 7.7% of them seen just once. Sequencing used PBMCs. These TCRs come from a man between 50 and 59 years old in good health and CMV-seronegative.

The CDR3 nucleotides are TGTGCCAGCAGCGTAGACGCCCTTGCGGCGGGAAACACCATATATTTT. Amino acids: CASSVDALAAGNTIYF. This chain connects TRBV9 to TRBJ1-3; D is uncertain. Germline assignment: CDR1 SGDLS and CDR2 YYNGEE. Trimming cost V 0 bases and J 4 bases, with 14 bases left between them. The CDR3 length is 16 residues.

J is TRBJ2-1 and V is TRBV30, with 12 bases matching TRBD2. V trimming: 3 bases; J trimming: 9 bases; junction bases outside the gene matches: 9. Germline assignment: CDR1 GTSNPN and CDR2 SVGIG (reference sequence). This CDR3 spans 15 amino acids. CDR3 in amino acids: CAWSRLAGEVGEQFF. CDR3 DNA sequence: TGTGCCTGGAGCCGACTAGCGGGAGAGGTGGGTGAGCAGTTCTTC.

This rearrangement joins TRBV18 to TRBJ2-3; 8 nucleotides agree with TRBD1. Trimming removed 4 bases from V and 14 bases from J; junction bases left unmatched: 11. The germline gives CDR1 KGHSH, CDR2 LQKENI. The CDR3 is 13 amino acids. The CDR3 region has the DNA TGTGCCAGCTCACTTCAGGACAGGGCCCCAAGGTATTTT. Translated: CASSLQDRAPRYF.

The rearrangement links TRBV11-2 to TRBJ1-3; D remains ambiguous. V dropped 0 bases and J dropped 2 bases, with 14 bases sitting between them. CDR1 is SGHAT and CDR2 is FQNNGV in the germline V gene. The CDR3 loop spans 17 amino acids. The CDR3 DNA reads TGTGCCAGCAGCTTAGATCTTCGGGAAAAGACTGGAAACACCATATATTTT. Translation gives CASSLDLREKTGNTIYF. The full variable domain, rest sourced from reference TRBV11-2 and TRBJ1-3, is EAGVAQSPRYKIIEKRQSVAFWCNPISGHATLYWYQQILGQGPKLLIQFQNNGVVDDSQLPKDRFSAERLKGVDSTLKIQPAKLEDSAVYLCASSLDLREKTGNTIYFGEGSWLTVV.

V gene TRBV2 combines with J gene TRBJ2-1, with 9 bases aligning to TRBD2. Germline-derived CDR1 and CDR2 are SNHLY and FYNNEI. The CDR3 is 16 amino acids. Germline trimming cut 2 bases from V and 3 bases from J; bases unmatched to any gene: 5. As DNA, the CDR3 is TGTGCCAGCAGTGAATTAGCGGGGGCCCTCTACAATGAGCAGTTCTTC. Its protein product is CASSELAGALYNEQFF.

This sequence joins TRBV4-2 and TRBJ2-1, with TRBD2 matching 9 bases. Germline V gene lookup returns CDR1 LGHNA and CDR2 YNFKEQ. The CDR3 consists of 15 residues. With 1 base clipped from V and 4 bases from J, the junction kept 2 bases outside the gene matches. CDR3 nucleotide sequence: TGTGCCAGCAGCCAAGGTAGCGGGGGATACAATGAGCAGTTCTTC. It encodes CASSQGSGGYNEQFF.

Concerning this clone itself: Germline and junction disagree at one end, which may indicate a read error. The chain combines TRBV5-4 with TRBJ1-2, with no clear D. Germline CDR1 reads SGHNT; CDR2 reads YYREEE (reference sequence). This CDR3 has 13 amino acids. CDR3 sequence reads: CASSETANHGYTF. The CDR3 DNA reads as TGTGCCAGCAGCGAGACTGCTAACCATGGCTACACCTTC. Full variable domain (missing parts from reference TRBV5-4 and TRBJ1-2): ETGVTQSPTHLIKTRGQQVTLRCSSQSGHNTVSWYQQALGQGPQFIFQYYREEENGRGNFPPRFSGLQFPNYSSELNVNALELDDSALYLCASSETANHGYTFGSGTRLTVV.

This rearrangement joins TRBV11-2 to TRBJ2-7, with a possible D match to TRBD2 (6 bases). V was clipped by 3 bases and J by 7 bases, with 22 bases between them. Germline V gives CDR1 SGHAT, CDR2 FQNNGV. This CDR3 spans 16 amino acids. Written as DNA, the CDR3 is TGTGCCAGCAGCTTTGGATTACAAGCGGGCCGCCCGGAGCAGTACTTC. This codes for CASSFGLQAGRPEQYF.

The V call is TRBV4-2, the J call TRBJ2-2; the D is unclear. This CDR3 spans 17 amino acids. In germline, CDR1 is LGHNA, CDR2 YNFKEQ. V lost 0 bases, J lost 0 bases, and 11 bases lay in between. The CDR3 bases are TGTGCCAGCAGCCAAGATCGCGGTAGCACGAACACCGGGGAGCTGTTTTTT. Its protein product is CASSQDRGSTNTGELFF.

The rearrangement uses TRBV5-1 and TRBJ2-7; 8 nucleotides match TRBD1. The CDR3 contains 13 residues. In germline, CDR1 is SGHRS, CDR2 YFSETQ. The V segment lost 5 bases and the J segment 0 bases; nucleotides outside the gene matches: 1. CDR3 sequence: CASRGQDSYEQYF. The CDR3, as DNA: TGCGCCAGCAGGGGACAGGACTCCTACGAGCAGTACTTC.

A word on this clone: This CDR3 is also generated by other DNA sequences in the sample. V is TRBV6-1 and J is TRBJ1-3, with D possibly TRBD1 on 5 matching bases. This CDR3 is built from 15 residues. CDR1 and CDR2 from the germline V gene are MNHNS and SASEGT. Trimming removed 8 bases from V and 0 bases from J, with 14 bases in between. For the CDR3, the DNA is TGTGCCAGCTCACAGGAGCCTTCCTCTGGAAACACCATATATTTT. This gives the protein CASSQEPSSGNTIYF.

The chain has TRBV7-3 and TRBJ1-3, with 7 bases fitting TRBD1. The CDR3 contains 14 residues. V was pared by 5 bases and J by 6 bases, with 7 bases of the junction left unmatched. Germline-derived CDR1 and CDR2 are SGHTA and FQGTGA. The CDR3 protein is CASSRGPLENTIYF. The CDR3 DNA is TGTGCCAGCAGCAGGGGGCCTTTGGAAAACACCATATATTTT. Filled out from reference TRBV7-3 and TRBJ1-3, the complete variable domain reads GAGVSQTPSNKVTEKGKYVELRCDPISGHTALYWYRQSLGQGPEFLIYFQGTGAADDSGLPNDRFFAVRPEGSVSTLKIQRTERGDSAVYLCASSRGPLENTIYFGEGSWLTVV.

The V call is TRBV28, the J call TRBJ2-7, with TRBD2 matching over 9 bases. In germline, CDR1 is MDHEN, CDR2 SYDVKM. The CDR3 totals 14 residues. V lost 4 bases to trimming and J lost 7 bases; unmatched junction nucleotides: 8. The DNA of the CDR3 is TGTGCCAGCAGTTCGGCGGGAGGGCTCGAGGAGCAGTACTTC. Translating it yields CASSSAGGLEEQYF.

V and J are TRBV7-6 and TRBJ1-4; TRBD1 is a possible D gene (6 bases). V dropped 2 bases and J dropped 5 bases, with 18 bases sitting between them. CDR3 length equals 17 residues. CDR1 SGHVS and CDR2 FNYEAQ come from the germline V gene. CDR3 bases: TGTGCCAGCAGCTTAAATCAACGTTTGGGGGCGAATGAAAAACTGTTTTTT. It is translated as CASSLNQRLGANEKLFF.

This chain joins TRBV9 and TRBJ1-4; 7 positions match TRBD1. The germline V gene has CDR1 SGDLS and CDR2 YYNGEE. V shed 3 bases, J shed 6 bases, and the junction held 8 bases outside the gene matches. This CDR3 is built from 15 residues. CDR3 DNA sequence: TGTGCCAGCAGCGGGGCGACAGGGAGGCATGAAAAACTGTTTTTT. Its translation is CASSGATGRHEKLFF.

The table lists this clone with a few counts. The chain recombines TRBV28 with TRBJ2-1, with TRBD2 matching 9 bases. Germline CDR1 MDHEN, CDR2 SYDVKM. This CDR3 region has 17 residues. V was clipped by 3 bases and J by 0 bases; unmatched bases: 6. CDR3 residues: CASSFAGGGSSYNEQFF. DNA of the CDR3: TGTGCCAGCAGTTTCGCGGGAGGGGGAAGCTCCTACAATGAGCAGTTCTTC.

The CDR3 DNA reads as TGTGCCAGCAGCCCCAGGGGGGAAACCCAGTACTTC. As protein: CASSPRGETQYF. V gene TRBV7-6 combines with J gene TRBJ2-5, with D perhaps TRBD1 (7 bases). V dropped 5 bases and J dropped 8 bases, with 12 bases sitting between them. The CDR3 is made up of 12 amino acids. CDR1 is SGHVS and CDR2 is FNYEAQ in the germline V gene.

This clone was found a few times. CDR3 nucleotide sequence: TGTGCCAGTAGTCCGGGACCGCGACTAGCGGGAGACTACGAGCAGTACTTC. As protein: CASSPGPRLAGDYEQYF. V is TRBV19 and J is TRBJ2-7; 12 nucleotides agree with TRBD2. V trimming: 5 bases; J trimming: 3 bases; junction bases outside the gene matches: 11. The V gene's germline CDR1 is LNHDA and CDR2 SQIVND (reference sequence). CDR3 size: 17 residues.

This clone was seen a few times. The chain uses TRBV7-2 and TRBJ2-1, with D possibly matching TRBD1 (5 bases). The germline V gene has CDR1 SGHTA and CDR2 FQGNSA. CDR3 length: 17 amino acids. V gave up 5 bases and J gave up 0 bases, with 17 bases separating them. In DNA form, the CDR3 reads TGTGCCAGCAGCCCCGCATGGGGCCAGAGCTCCTACAATGAGCAGTTCTTC. Its protein is CASSPAWGQSSYNEQFF.

This clone occurred a few times. This sequence joins TRBV27 and TRBJ2-5; TRBD1 agrees at 7 bases. With 6 bases clipped from V and 6 bases from J, the junction kept 7 bases outside the gene matches. In germline, CDR1 is MNHEY, CDR2 SMNVEV (reference sequence). CDR3 length: 13 residues. The CDR3 spells CASRPQGEKTQYF. The CDR3, as DNA: TGTGCCAGCAGGCCTCAGGGGGAGAAGACCCAGTACTTC.

This clone was counted only a few times. This rearrangement joins TRBV7-9 to TRBJ1-2; 7 bases agree with TRBD1. V was pared by 8 bases and J by 3 bases, with 9 bases of the junction left unmatched. The CDR3 loop spans 14 amino acids. Germline V gene sequence: CDR1 SEHNR, CDR2 FQNEAQ (reference sequence). This CDR3 reads CASRDRVVDYGYTF. DNA of the CDR3: TGTGCCAGCCGCGACAGGGTGGTGGACTATGGCTACACCTTC. The full variable domain, with the rest looked up from reference TRBV7-9 and TRBJ1-2, is DTGVSQNPRHKITKRGQNVTFRCDPISEHNRLYWYRQTLGQGPEFLTYFQNEAQLEKSRLLSDRFSAERPKGSFSTLEIQRTEQGDSAMYLCASRDRVVDYGYTFGSGTRLTVV.

This sequence joins TRBV7-8 and TRBJ2-7; 7 bases map to TRBD2. The germline CDR1 and CDR2 sequences are SGHVS and FQNEAQ. The V segment lost 5 bases and the J segment 4 bases; nucleotides outside the gene matches: 14. The length of the CDR3 is 16 residues. The CDR3 loop is CASSMKRDYITYEQYF. The CDR3, as DNA: TGTGCCAGCAGCATGAAGCGGGACTATATCACTTACGAGCAGTACTTC.

The V and J genes are TRBV7-6 and TRBJ1-5, with 8 bases fitting TRBD1. The V and J ends lost 0 bases and 0 bases, in that order; junction bases with no gene match: 7. Per germline, CDR1 SGHVS and CDR2 FNYEAQ. The CDR3 extends over 18 amino acids. CDR3 nucleotides: TGTGCCAGCAGCTTAGCGCCTCCAGGGGGCAATAGCAATCAGCCCCAGCATTTT. It encodes CASSLAPPGGNSNQPQHF. The whole variable domain, remainder taken from reference TRBV7-6 and TRBJ1-5, is GAGVSQSPRYKVTKRGQDVALRCDPISGHVSLYWYRQALGQGPEFLTYFNYEAQQDKSGLPNDRFSAERPEGSISTLTIQRTEQRDSAMYRCASSLAPPGGNSNQPQHFGDGTRLSIL.

There are a few counts of this clone. The chain couples TRBV25-1 to TRBJ2-6; no reliable D call. CDR1 and CDR2 (germline): MGHDK, SYGVNS. The V end lost 9 bases, the J end lost 0 bases, and 6 bases lay between the germline ends. The CDR3 runs 13 residues. Written as DNA, the CDR3 is TGTGCCAGTACGGGCTCTGGGGCCAACGTCCTGACTTTC. This codes for CASTGSGANVLTF. Full variable domain (outside the CDR3, taken from reference TRBV25-1 and TRBJ2-6): EADIYQTPRYLVIGTGKKITLECSQTMGHDKMYWYQQDPGMELHLIHYSYGVNSTEKGDLSSESTVSRIRTEHFPLTLESARPSHTSQYLCASTGSGANVLTFGAGSRLTVL.

This clone turned up a few times. J is TRBJ2-7 and V is TRBV10-3; D not certain. Looked up from germline, CDR1 is ENHRY and CDR2 is SYGVKD. The V end lost 10 bases, the J end lost 1 base, and 17 bases lay between the germline ends. This CDR3 comprises 14 residues. CDR3 coding DNA: TGTGCCACGTCGGCCACAGTCACTTCCTACGAGCAGTACTTC. It is translated as CATSATVTSYEQYF.

This rearrangement joins TRBV7-9 to TRBJ2-1, with D possibly matching TRBD1 (6 bases). The V end was cut by 6 bases, the J end by 7 bases, with 19 bases between. The germline V gene has CDR1 SEHNR and CDR2 FQNEAQ (reference sequence). The CDR3 has 15 residues. The CDR3 loop reads CASSLQGSLGNEQFF. Written as DNA, the CDR3 is TGTGCCAGCAGTTTACAGGGTTCCCTGGGGAATGAGCAGTTCTTC.